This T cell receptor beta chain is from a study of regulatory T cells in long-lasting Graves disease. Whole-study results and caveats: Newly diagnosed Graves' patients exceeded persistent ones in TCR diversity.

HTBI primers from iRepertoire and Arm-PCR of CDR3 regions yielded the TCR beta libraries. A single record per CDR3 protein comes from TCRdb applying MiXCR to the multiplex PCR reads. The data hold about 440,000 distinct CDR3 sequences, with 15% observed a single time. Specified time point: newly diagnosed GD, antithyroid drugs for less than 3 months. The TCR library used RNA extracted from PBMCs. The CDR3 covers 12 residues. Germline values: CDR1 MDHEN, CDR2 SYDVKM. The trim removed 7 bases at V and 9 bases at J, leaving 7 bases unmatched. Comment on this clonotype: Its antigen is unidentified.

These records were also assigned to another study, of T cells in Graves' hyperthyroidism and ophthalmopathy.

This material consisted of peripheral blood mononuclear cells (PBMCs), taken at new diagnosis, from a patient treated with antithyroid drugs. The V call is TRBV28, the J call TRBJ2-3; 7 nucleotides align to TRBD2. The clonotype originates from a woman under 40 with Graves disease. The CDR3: CASMGGEGTQYF. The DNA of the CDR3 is TGTGCCAGCATGGGCGGGGAGGGAACGCAGTATTTT.